The rows below give T cell receptor beta chains drawn from one sample of a study of T cell responses to AZD1222 COVID-19 vaccine. Data came from immunoSEQ multiplex PCR; TCRdb stores just in-frame clones and leaves some out. The data contain roughly 99,000 clones, around nine tenths of them singletons. The sequencing here drew on peripheral blood, taken on day 0 of AZD1222 vaccination. These receptors were obtained from an adult in good health. The CDR3 runs from the conserved cysteine through the conserved F or W. The order of the fields is V gene, clone size, J gene, D gene, CDR3 DNA, CDR3 protein. D genes are given only for firm matches. Clone size is shown for a subset of rows, as once, few, many or a class of expanded clone.

V: TRBV7-9; size: NA; J: TRBJ1-2; D: NA; DNA: TGTGCCAGCAGCTTCGGACATCTTAACTATGGCTACACCTTC; CDR3: CASSFGHLNYGYTF
V: TRBV7-9; size: NA; J: TRBJ2-7; D: TRBD1; DNA: TGTGCCAGCAGCTCCTTGGACAGGGGGCCCTACGAGCAGTACTTC; CDR3: CASSSLDRGPYEQYF
V: TRBV6-5; size: NA; J: TRBJ1-2; D: NA; DNA: TGTGCCAGCAGTTACTCCCCTATGGGGGGCTATGGCTACACCTTC; CDR3: CASSYSPMGGYGYTF
V: TRBV11-3; size: NA; J: TRBJ1-1; D: NA; DNA: TGTGCCAGCAGCTTAGACCCTGTTCAGGTTTTCTTT; CDR3: CASSLDPVQVFF
V: TRBV12-3/TRBV12-4; size: once; J: TRBJ2-5; D: NA; DNA: TGTGCCAGCACCCTAGGAGGGAGAGCCCAGTACTTC; CDR3: CASTLGGRAQYF
V: TRBV2; size: NA; J: TRBJ1-2; D: NA; DNA: TGTGCCAGCAGTTCTTCCCCTCACAGGGTCTATGGCTACACCTTC; CDR3: CASSSSPHRVYGYTF
V: TRBV5-7; size: NA; J: TRBJ1-5; D: NA; DNA: TGTGCCAGCAACAAAGGGAGGGTGAGCAATCAGCCCCAGCATTTT; CDR3: CASNKGRVSNQPQHF
V: TRBV19; size: NA; J: TRBJ2-5; D: NA; DNA: TGTGCCAGTAGTATAGAAGGTAGTTGGGAGACCCAGTACTTC; CDR3: CASSIEGSWETQYF
V: TRBV2; size: NA; J: TRBJ1-2; D: TRBD1; DNA: TGTGCCAGCAGAGACAGGGGGCGTGATGGCTACACCTTC; CDR3: CASRDRGRDGYTF
V: TRBV6-2/TRBV6-3; size: NA; J: TRBJ1-5; D: NA; DNA: TGTGCCAGCAGTGAGGCAGGGTACGGTCAGCCCCAGCATTTT; CDR3: CASSEAGYGQPQHF
V: TRBV2; size: NA; J: TRBJ1-6; D: NA; DNA: TGTGCCAGCAGTGAAGACGTCCTTCGACAGGCCCATAATTCACCCCTCCACTTT; CDR3: CASSEDVLRQAHNSPLHF
V: TRBV12-3/TRBV12-4; size: NA; J: TRBJ1-1; D: NA; DNA: TGTGCCAGCAGTTTATGGGACACTGAAGCTTTCTTT; CDR3: CASSLWDTEAFF
V: TRBV7-2; size: NA; J: TRBJ2-1; D: NA; DNA: TGTGCCAGCAGCTTGACGGCACGTGAGCAGTTCTTC; CDR3: CASSLTAREQFF
V: TRBV18; size: NA; J: TRBJ1-1; D: NA; DNA: TGTGCCAGCTCATCAACGGGGGCGAGCTTAAACACTGAAGCTTTCTTT; CDR3: CASSSTGASLNTEAFF
V: TRBV4-1; size: NA; J: TRBJ1-1; D: NA; DNA: TGCGCCAGCAGCCCGGTCGGGATGAACACTGAAGCTTTCTTT; CDR3: CASSPVGMNTEAFF
V: TRBV11-3; size: NA; J: TRBJ2-2; D: NA; DNA: TGTGCCAGCAGCTTCTCCCTACCGAACACCGGGGAGCTGTTTTTT; CDR3: CASSFSLPNTGELFF
V: TRBV14; size: once; J: TRBJ1-3; D: NA; DNA: TGTGCCAGCAGCCAAAATAATTGGCCTGGAAACACCATATATTTT; CDR3: CASSQNNWPGNTIYF
V: TRBV7-2; size: NA; J: TRBJ1-5; D: NA; DNA: TGTGCCAGCAGCTTAGTAAGGGTTTGGGTCAATCAGCCCCAGCATTTT; CDR3: CASSLVRVWVNQPQHF
V: TRBV7-9; size: NA; J: TRBJ2-7; D: TRBD2; DNA: TGTGCCAGCAGCTTTAGCGGGGGGGCCTACGAGCAGTACTTC; CDR3: CASSFSGGAYEQYF
V: TRBV2; size: NA; J: TRBJ1-2; D: NA; DNA: TGTGCCAGCAGTGTAAACGGGGGAGTGGGGGGCTACACCTTC; CDR3: CASSVNGGVGGYTF
V: TRBV11-2; size: few; J: TRBJ1-4; D: NA; DNA: TGTGCCAGCAGCCAAGGACAGCGGCCTAATGAAAAACTGTTTTTT; CDR3: CASSQGQRPNEKLFF